The entry that follows covers one TCR beta chain sequence. This record belongs to a study of cytomegalovirus exposure and HLA in healthy donors. Study-level background: Earlier sequencing of approximately 180 million T cells yielded roughly 120 million unique TCR beta sequences.

At sampling all donors were nominally healthy, likely with unrecorded immune exposures. Primers included in the PCR were 60 Vbeta and 13 Jbeta primers. Clones were sequenced by immunoSEQ multiplex PCR, and TCRdb holds only the in-frame ones, with some missing. There are 150,000 to 160,000 clones in the sample; around 81% occur only once, and around 5.6% lies in the top ten. The CDR3 is 13 amino acids. The germline V gene has CDR1 SGHDT and CDR2 YYEEEE. With 0 bases removed from V and 2 bases from J, the gap between germline ends came to 5 bases. Sequenced material: PBMCs. The chain uses TRBV5-6 and TRBJ1-2, with unresolved D. The source of this sequence is a woman in her 40s in good health and CMV-seropositive. The CDR3 DNA is TGTGCCAGCAGCTTGGAACAGAACTATGGCTACACCTTC. Encoded protein: CASSLEQNYGYTF.